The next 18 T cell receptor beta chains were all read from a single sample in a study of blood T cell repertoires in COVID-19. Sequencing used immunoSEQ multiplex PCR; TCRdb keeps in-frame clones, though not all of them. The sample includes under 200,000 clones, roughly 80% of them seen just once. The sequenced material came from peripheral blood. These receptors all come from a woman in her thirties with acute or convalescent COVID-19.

CDR3 sequence reads: CASSDTRRQETQYF. In DNA form, the CDR3 reads TGTGCCAGCAGTGACACTCGAAGGCAAGAGACCCAGTACTTC. V is TRBV28 and J is TRBJ2-5; D gene unclear. CDR3 length: 14 residues. Germline V gives CDR1 MDHEN, CDR2 SYDVKM. V was trimmed by 5 bases and J by 2 bases, leaving 12 bases between them.

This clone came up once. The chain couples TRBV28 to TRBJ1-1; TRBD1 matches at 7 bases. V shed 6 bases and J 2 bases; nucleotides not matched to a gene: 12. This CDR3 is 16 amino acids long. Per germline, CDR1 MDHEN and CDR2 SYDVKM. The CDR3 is CASRLGQAAGNTEAFF. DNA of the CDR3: TGTGCCAGCAGACTCGGACAGGCTGCAGGAAACACTGAAGCTTTCTTT.

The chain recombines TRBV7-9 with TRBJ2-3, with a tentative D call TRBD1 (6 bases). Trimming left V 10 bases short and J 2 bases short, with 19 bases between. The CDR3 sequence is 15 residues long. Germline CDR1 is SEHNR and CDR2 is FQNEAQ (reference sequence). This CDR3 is CATSPAGVNTDTQYF. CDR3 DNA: TGTGCCACCTCGCCCGCAGGGGTGAACACAGATACGCAGTATTTT.

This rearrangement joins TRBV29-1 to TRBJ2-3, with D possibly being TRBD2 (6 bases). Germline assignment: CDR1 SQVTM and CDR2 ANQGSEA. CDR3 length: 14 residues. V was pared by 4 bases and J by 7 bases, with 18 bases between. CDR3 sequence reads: CSVVRPAGGNTQYF. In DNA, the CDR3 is TGCAGCGTTGTCCGACCAGCCGGGGGAAATACGCAGTATTTT.

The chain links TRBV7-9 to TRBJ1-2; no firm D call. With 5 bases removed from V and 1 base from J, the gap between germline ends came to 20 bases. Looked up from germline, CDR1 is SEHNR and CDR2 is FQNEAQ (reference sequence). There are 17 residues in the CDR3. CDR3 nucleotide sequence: TGTGCCAGCAGCCGCGACTGGAGAAAGGAGATTAACTATGGCTACACCTTC. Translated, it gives CASSRDWRKEINYGYTF. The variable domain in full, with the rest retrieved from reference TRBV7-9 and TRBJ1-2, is DTGVSQNPRHKITKRGQNVTFRCDPISEHNRLYWYRQTLGQGPEFLTYFQNEAQLEKSRLLSDRFSAERPKGSFSTLEIQRTEQGDSAMYLCASSRDWRKEINYGYTFGSGTRLTVV.

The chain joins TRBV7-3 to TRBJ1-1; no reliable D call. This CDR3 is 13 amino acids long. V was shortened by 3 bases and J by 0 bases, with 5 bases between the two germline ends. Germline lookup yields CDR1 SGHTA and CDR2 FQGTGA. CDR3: CASSFSVNTEAFF. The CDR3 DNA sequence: TGTGCCAGCAGCTTTTCGGTGAACACTGAAGCTTTCTTT.

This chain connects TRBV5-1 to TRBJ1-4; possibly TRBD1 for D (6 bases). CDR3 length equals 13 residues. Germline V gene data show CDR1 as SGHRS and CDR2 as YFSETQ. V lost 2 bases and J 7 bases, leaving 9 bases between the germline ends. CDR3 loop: CASSLQGSEKLFF. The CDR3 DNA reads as TGCGCCAGCAGCTTACAGGGATCTGAAAAACTGTTTTTT.

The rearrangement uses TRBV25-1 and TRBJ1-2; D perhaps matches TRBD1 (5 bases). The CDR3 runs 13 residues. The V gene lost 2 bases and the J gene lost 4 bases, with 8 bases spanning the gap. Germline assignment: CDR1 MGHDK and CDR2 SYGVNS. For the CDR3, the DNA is TGTGCCAGCAGTGAAGGGCAGGGCTATGGCTACACCTTC. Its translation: CASSEGQGYGYTF.

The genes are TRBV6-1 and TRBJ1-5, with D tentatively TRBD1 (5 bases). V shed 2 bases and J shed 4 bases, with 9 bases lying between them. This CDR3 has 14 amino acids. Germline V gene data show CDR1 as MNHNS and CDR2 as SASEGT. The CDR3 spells CASSEQKGNQPQHF. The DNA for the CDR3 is TGTGCCAGCAGTGAACAGAAGGGGAATCAGCCCCAGCATTTT.

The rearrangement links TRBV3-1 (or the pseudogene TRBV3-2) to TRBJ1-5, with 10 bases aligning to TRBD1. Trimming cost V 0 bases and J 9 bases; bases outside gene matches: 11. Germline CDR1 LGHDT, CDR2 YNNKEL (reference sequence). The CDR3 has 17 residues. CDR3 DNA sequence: TGTGCCAGCAGCCAAGATTGGACAGGGGGAAGAGGTGGGCCCCAGCATTTT. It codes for CASSQDWTGGRGGPQHF.

CDR3 sequence reads: CASSFTAGANVLTF. The CDR3 DNA reads as TGTGCCAGCAGTTTCACGGCTGGGGCCAACGTCCTGACTTTC. The gene calls are TRBV28 and TRBJ2-6; D ambiguous. This CDR3 is 14 amino acids long. Trimming took off 3 bases at V and 2 bases at J, with 5 bases between the two ends. Per the germline V gene, CDR1 is MDHEN and CDR2 is SYDVKM.

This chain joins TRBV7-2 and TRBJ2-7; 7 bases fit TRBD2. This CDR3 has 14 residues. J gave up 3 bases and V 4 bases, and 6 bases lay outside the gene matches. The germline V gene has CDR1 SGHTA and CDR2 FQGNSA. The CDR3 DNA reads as TGTGCCAGCAGCTCCTCTAGCGGCTACTACGAGCAGTACTTC. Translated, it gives CASSSSSGYYEQYF.

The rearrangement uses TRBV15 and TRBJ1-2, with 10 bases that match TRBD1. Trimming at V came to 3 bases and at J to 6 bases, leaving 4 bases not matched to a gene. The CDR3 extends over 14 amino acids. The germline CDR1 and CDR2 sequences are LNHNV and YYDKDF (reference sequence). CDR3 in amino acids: CATSRRGQGNGYTF. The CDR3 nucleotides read TGTGCCACCAGCAGGCGGGGACAGGGGAATGGCTACACCTTC. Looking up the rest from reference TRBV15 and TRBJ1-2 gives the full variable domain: DAMVIQNPRYQVTQFGKPVTLSCSQTLNHNVMYWYQQKSSQAPKLLFHYYDKDFNNEADTPDNFQSRRPNTSFCFLDIRSPGLGDTAMYLCATSRRGQGNGYTFGSGTRLTVV.

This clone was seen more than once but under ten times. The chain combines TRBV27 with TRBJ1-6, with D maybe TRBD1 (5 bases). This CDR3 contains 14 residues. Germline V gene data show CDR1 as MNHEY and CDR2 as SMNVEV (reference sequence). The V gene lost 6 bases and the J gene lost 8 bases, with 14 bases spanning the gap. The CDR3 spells CASSLGGLHSPLHF. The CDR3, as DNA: TGTGCCAGCAGCCTCGGGGGGTTGCATTCACCCCTCCACTTT.

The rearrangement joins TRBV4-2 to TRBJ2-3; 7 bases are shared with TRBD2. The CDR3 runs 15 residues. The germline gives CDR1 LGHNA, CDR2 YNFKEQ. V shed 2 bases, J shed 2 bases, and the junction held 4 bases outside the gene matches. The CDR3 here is CASSQTLADTDTQYF. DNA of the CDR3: TGTGCCAGCAGCCAAACGCTAGCGGACACAGATACGCAGTATTTT.

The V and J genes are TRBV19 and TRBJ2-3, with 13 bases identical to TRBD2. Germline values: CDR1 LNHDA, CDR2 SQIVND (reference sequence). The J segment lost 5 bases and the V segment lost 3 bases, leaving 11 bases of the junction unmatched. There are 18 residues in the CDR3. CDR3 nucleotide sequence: TGTGCCAGTAGTATGCCCCGGACTAGCGGGAGATGGGAAGATACGCAGTATTTT. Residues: CASSMPRTSGRWEDTQYF.

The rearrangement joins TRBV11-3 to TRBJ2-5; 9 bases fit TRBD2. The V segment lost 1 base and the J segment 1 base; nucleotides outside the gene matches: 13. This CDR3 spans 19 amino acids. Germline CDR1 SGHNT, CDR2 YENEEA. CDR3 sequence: CASSLGIRTGREGQETQYF. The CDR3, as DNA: TGTGCCAGCAGCTTAGGAATTCGGACTGGGCGGGAGGGCCAAGAGACCCAGTACTTC.

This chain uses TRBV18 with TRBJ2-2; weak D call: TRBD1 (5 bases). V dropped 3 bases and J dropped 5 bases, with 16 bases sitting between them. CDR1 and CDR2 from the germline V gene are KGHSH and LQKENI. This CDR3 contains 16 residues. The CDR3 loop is CASSPYERQLTGELFF. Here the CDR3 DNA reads TGTGCCAGCTCACCTTACGAGCGACAGTTAACCGGGGAGCTGTTTTTT. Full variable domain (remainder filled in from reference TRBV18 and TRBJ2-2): NAGVMQNPRHLVRRRGQEARLRCSPMKGHSHVYWYRQLPEEGLKFMVYLQKENIIDESGMPKERFSAEFPKEGPSILRIQQVVRGDSAAYFCASSPYERQLTGELFFGEGSRLTVL.